The clone carrying this T cell receptor (beta chain) occurred a few times. This sample's treatment: oral pan-JAK inhibitor, 5-10 mg twice daily. Separation by sorting yielded CD4+ and CD8+ T cells from PBMCs. The record originates from a study of CD8+ T cells in alopecia areata. The germline gives CDR1 LNHDA, CDR2 SQIVND (reference sequence). V lost 3 bases, J lost 7 bases, and 4 bases lay in between. This CDR3 is built from 11 residues. RNA, once extracted, was reverse transcribed into cDNA for use as the sequencing template. Repertoires were generated with immunoSEQ multiplex PCR, while TCRdb's copy carries only in-frame clones and drops some. This sample yields under 350,000 clones, of which about 62% are seen a single time; approximately 1.7% belongs to the top ten.

This specimen consisted of CD4+ T cells sorted from blood, obtained at week 24, from a patient treated with tofacitinib. The receptor comes from a human donor with alopecia areata. This chain links TRBV19 with TRBJ2-1; D remains unclear. The CDR3 here is CASSMSNEQFF. The CDR3 DNA reads TGTGCCAGTAGTATGAGTAATGAGCAGTTCTTC.